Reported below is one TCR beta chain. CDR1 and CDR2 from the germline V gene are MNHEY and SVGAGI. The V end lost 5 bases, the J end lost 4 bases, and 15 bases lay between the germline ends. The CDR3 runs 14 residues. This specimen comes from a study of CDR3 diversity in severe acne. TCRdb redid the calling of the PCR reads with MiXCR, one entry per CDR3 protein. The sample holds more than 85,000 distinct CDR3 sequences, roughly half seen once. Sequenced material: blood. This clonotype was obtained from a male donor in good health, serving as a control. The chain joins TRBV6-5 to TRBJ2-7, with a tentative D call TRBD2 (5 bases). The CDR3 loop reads CASSEISERYEQYF. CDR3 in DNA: TGTGCCAGCAGTGAGATTAGCGAGAGATACGAGCAGTACTTC.